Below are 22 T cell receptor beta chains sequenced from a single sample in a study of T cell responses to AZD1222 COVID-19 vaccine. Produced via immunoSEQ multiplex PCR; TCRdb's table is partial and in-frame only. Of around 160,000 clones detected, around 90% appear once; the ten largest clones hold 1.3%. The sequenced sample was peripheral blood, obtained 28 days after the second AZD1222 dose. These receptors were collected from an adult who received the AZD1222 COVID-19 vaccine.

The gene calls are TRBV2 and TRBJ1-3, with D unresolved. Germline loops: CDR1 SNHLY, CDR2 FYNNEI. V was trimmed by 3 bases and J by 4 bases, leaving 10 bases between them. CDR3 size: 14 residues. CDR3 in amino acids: CASSEGTAGNTIYF. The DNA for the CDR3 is TGTGCCAGCAGTGAGGGAACAGCCGGAAACACCATATATTTT.

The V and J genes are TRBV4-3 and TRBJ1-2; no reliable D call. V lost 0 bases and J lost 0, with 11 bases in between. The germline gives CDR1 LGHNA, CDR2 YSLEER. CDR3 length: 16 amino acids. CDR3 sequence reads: CASSQDWADSNYGYTF. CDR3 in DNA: TGCGCCAGCAGCCAAGATTGGGCAGACTCTAACTATGGCTACACCTTC.

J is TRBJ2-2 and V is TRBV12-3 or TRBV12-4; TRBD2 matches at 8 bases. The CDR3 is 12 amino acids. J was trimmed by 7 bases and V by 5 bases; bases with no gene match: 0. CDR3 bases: TGTGCCAGCAGTGCGGGGGGCGGGGAGCTGTTTTTT. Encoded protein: CASSAGGGELFF.

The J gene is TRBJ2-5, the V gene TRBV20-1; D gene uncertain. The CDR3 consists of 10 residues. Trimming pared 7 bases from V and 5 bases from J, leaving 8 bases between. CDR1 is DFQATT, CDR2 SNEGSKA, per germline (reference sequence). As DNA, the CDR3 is TGCAGTGAGGTCTTGGAGACCCAGTACTTC. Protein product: CSEVLETQYF.

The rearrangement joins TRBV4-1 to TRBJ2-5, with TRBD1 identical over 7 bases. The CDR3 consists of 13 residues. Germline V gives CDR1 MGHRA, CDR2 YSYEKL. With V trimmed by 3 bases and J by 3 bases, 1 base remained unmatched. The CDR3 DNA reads TGCGCCAGCAGCCATGGGACAGAAGAGACCCAGTACTTC. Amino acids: CASSHGTEETQYF.

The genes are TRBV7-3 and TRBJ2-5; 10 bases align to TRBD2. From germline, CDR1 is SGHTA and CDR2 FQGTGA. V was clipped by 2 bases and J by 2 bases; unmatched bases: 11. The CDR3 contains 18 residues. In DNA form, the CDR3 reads TGTGCCAGCAGCTTAGGAGCTAGCGGGAGTGGGGGGCAAGAGACCCAGTACTTC. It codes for CASSLGASGSGGQETQYF.

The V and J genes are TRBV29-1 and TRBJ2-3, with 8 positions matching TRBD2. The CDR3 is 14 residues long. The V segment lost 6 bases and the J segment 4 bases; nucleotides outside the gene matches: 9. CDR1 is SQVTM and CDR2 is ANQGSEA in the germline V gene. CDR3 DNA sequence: TGCAGCGTCCCCGGGGGGGGGCTAGCAGATACGCAGTATTTT. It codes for CSVPGGGLADTQYF.

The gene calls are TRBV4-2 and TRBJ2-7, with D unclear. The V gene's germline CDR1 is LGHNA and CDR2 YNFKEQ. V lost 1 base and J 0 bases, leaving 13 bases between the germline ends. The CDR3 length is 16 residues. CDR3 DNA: TGTGCCAGCAGCCAAGTTGGGTCTTCTACCTCCTACGAGCAGTACTTC. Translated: CASSQVGSSTSYEQYF.

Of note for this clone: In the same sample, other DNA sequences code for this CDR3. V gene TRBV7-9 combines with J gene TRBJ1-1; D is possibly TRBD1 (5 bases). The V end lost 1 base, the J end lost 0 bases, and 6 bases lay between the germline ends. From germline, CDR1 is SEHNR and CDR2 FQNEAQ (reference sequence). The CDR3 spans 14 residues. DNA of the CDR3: TGTGCCAGCAGCTTAGGACAGATGAACACTGAAGCTTTCTTT. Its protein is CASSLGQMNTEAFF.

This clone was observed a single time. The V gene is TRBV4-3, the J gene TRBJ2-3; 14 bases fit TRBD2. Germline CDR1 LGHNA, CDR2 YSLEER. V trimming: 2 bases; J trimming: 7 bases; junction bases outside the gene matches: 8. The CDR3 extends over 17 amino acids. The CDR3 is CASSQYLGLAGVYTQYF. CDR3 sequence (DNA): TGCGCCAGCAGCCAATACCTGGGACTAGCGGGAGTATATACGCAGTATTTT.

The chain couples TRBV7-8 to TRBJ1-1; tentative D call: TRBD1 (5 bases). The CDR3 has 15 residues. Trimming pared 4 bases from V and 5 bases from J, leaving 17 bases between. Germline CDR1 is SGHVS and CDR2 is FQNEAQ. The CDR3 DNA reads TGTGCCAGCAGCTCAAGCGGGGGTAGGGTAACTGAAGCTTTCTTT. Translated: CASSSSGGRVTEAFF.

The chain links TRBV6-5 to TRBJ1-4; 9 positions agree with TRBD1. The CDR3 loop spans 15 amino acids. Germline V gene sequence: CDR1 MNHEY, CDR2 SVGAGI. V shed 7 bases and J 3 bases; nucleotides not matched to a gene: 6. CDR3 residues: CASKGTGRSNEKLFF. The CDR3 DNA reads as TGTGCCAGCAAAGGGACAGGGAGGTCTAATGAAAAACTGTTTTTT.

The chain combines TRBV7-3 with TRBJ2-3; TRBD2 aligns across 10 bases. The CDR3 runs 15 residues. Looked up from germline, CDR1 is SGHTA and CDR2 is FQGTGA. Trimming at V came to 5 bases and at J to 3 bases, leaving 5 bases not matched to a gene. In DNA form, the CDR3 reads TGTGCCAGCAGCCCCGGGACTAGCGCGACAGATACGCAGTATTTT. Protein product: CASSPGTSATDTQYF. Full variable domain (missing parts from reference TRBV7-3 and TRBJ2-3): GAGVSQTPSNKVTEKGKYVELRCDPISGHTALYWYRQSLGQGPEFLIYFQGTGAADDSGLPNDRFFAVRPEGSVSTLKIQRTERGDSAVYLCASSPGTSATDTQYFGPGTRLTVL.

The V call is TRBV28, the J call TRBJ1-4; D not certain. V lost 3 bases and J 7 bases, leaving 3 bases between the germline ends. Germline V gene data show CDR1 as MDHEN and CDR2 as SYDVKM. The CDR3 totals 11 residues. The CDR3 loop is CASSLGEKLFF. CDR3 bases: TGTGCCAGCAGTTTGGGTGAAAAACTGTTTTTT.

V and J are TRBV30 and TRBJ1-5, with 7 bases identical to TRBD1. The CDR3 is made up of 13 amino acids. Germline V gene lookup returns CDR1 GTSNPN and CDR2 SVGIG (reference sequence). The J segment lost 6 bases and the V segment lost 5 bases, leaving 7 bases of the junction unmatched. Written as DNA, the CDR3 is TGTGCCTGGGGGACAGAAGTGGGTCAGCCCCAGCATTTT. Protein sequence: CAWGTEVGQPQHF. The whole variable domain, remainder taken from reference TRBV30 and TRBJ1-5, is SQTIHQWPATLVQPVGSPLSLECTVEGTSNPNLYWYRQAAGRGLQLLFYSVGIGQISSEVPQNLSASRPQDRQFILSSKKLLLSDSGFYLCAWGTEVGQPQHFGDGTRLSIL.

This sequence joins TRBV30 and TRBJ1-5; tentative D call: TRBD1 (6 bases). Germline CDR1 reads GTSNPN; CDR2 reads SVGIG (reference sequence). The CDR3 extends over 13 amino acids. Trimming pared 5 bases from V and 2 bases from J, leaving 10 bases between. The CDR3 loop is CAWSYRGNQPQHF. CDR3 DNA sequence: TGTGCCTGGTCTTACAGGGGCAATCAGCCCCAGCATTTT.

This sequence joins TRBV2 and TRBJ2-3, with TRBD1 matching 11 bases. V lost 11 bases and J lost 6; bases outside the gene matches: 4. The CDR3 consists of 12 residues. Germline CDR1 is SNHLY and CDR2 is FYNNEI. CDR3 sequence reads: CAGQGAKDTQYF. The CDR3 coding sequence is TGTGCCGGACAGGGGGCAAAGGATACGCAGTATTTT.

CDR3 bases: TGCAGTGCTAGTGGGGGGTCGGCAACTAATGAAAAACTGTTTTTT. Protein sequence: CSASGGSATNEKLFF. The rearrangement uses TRBV20-1 and TRBJ1-4; maybe TRBD1 (5 bases). This CDR3 spans 15 amino acids. V was trimmed by 3 bases and J by 0 bases, leaving 11 bases between them. Germline CDR1 DFQATT, CDR2 SNEGSKA (reference sequence).

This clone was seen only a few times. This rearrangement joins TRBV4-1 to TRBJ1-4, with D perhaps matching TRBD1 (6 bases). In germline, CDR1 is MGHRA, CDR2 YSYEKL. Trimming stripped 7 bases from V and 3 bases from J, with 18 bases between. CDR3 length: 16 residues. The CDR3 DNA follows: TGCGCCAGCACCATGTCGGGGGGCGCCGCTAATGAAAAACTGTTTTTT. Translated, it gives CASTMSGGAANEKLFF.

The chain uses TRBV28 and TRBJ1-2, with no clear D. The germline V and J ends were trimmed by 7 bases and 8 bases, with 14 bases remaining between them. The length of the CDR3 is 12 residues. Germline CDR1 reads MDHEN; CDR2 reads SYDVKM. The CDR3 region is CASTTAAWGYTF. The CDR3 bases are TGTGCCAGCACTACAGCGGCTTGGGGCTACACCTTC.

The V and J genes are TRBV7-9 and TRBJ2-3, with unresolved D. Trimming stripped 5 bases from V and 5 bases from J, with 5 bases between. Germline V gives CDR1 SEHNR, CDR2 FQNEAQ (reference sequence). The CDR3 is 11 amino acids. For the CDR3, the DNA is TGTGCCAGCAGCGGAAGAGATACGCAGTATTTT. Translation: CASSGRDTQYF.

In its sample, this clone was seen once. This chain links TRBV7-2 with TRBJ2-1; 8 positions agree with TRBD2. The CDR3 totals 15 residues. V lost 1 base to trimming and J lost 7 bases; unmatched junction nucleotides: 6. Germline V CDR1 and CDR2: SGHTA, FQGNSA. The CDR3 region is CASSLGRGRINEQFF. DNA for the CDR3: TGTGCCAGCAGCTTAGGGCGCGGGAGGATTAATGAGCAGTTCTTC.